This T cell receptor (beta chain) was identified in a study of cytomegalovirus exposure and HLA in healthy donors. General study points: According to a later analysis, TCR clusters from the first cohort tended to co-occur in the 120 or so validation repertoires. Listed as cytomegalovirus-associated were 170 or so TCR beta chains. Reports described diagnosis of cytomegalovirus status by the classifier as highly specific and sensitive.

Of note for this clone: Its antigen is not identified.

TCRdb's table, derived via immunoSEQ multiplex PCR, lists solely in-frame clones and lacks some. The sample holds 120,000 or so clones; approximately 87% are singletons and the top ten take 1.4%. Sequenced sample: PBMCs. This clonotype was obtained from a woman aged 25 to 45 in good health and CMV-seropositive.

The CDR3 nucleotides are TGCGCCAGCAGCCCAACCCCGGGGGGCGAGTATGGCTACACCTTC. Translating gives CASSPTPGGEYGYTF. This chain connects TRBV4-1 to TRBJ1-2; weak D call: TRBD1 (6 bases). The CDR3 length is 15 residues. With 4 bases removed from V and 5 bases from J, the gap between germline ends came to 17 bases. Germline V gene sequence: CDR1 MGHRA, CDR2 YSYEKL.